The entry that follows covers one T cell receptor (beta chain) sequence. The sample originates from a study of blood T cell repertoires in COVID-19. Whole-study context: Samples of COVID-19 (acute and convalescent) were obtained from the United States, Italy and Spain. In each case, the material was cDNA or gDNA derived from T cells, B-cell-depleted T cells, or PBMCs.

CDR3 length: 15 amino acids. Germline CDR1 is SGHNT and CDR2 is YYREEE (reference sequence). Trimming pared 0 bases from V and 7 bases from J, leaving 17 bases between. Original data processing: Amplification with reference gene primers provided the estimates of nucleated cell counts. The repertoire was sequenced with immunoSEQ multiplex PCR; TCRdb's copy has only in-frame clones and lacks some. Clone size and V and J calls were adopted from that table, with D and trimming inferred from the DNA. Here the sample spans 300,000 or so clones, around 90% being singletons. The source of this sequence is a man between 18 and 35 years old who had recovered from COVID-19. The J gene is TRBJ2-7, the V gene TRBV5-4, with D perhaps matching TRBD1 (5 bases). The specimen was peripheral blood. For the CDR3, the DNA is TGTGCCAGCAGCTTGGTAGGGGTCTCATTTGGGGAGCAGTACTTC. It encodes CASSLVGVSFGEQYF. Full variable domain (rest looked up from reference TRBV5-4 and TRBJ2-7): ETGVTQSPTHLIKTRGQQVTLRCSSQSGHNTVSWYQQALGQGPQFIFQYYREEENGRGNFPPRFSGLQFPNYSSELNVNALELDDSALYLCASSLVGVSFGEQYFGPGTRLTVT.